This TCR beta chain comes out of a study of cytomegalovirus exposure and HLA in healthy donors. The CDR3 runs to 14 residues. Germline V gene lookup returns CDR1 SGDLS and CDR2 YYNGEE. Trimming took 3 bases from V and 2 from J; bases not matched to a gene: 3. A remark on this clone: Its specificity is unknown.

Study-wide results and caveats: Usually a TCR sequence was rare, but some public TCRs were found in many donors.

The assay was immunoSEQ multiplex PCR, and TCRdb's table has in-frame clones only and misses some. Among over 60,000 clones listed, approximately 93% were seen once. The genes are TRBV9 and TRBJ2-7, with 9 bases matching TRBD2. The TCR sequence derives from a man younger than 30 in good health and CMV-seropositive. The specimen was PBMCs. CDR3 region: CASSAGTSTYEQYF. The CDR3 nucleotides are TGTGCCAGCAGCGCCGGGACTAGCACCTACGAGCAGTACTTC.